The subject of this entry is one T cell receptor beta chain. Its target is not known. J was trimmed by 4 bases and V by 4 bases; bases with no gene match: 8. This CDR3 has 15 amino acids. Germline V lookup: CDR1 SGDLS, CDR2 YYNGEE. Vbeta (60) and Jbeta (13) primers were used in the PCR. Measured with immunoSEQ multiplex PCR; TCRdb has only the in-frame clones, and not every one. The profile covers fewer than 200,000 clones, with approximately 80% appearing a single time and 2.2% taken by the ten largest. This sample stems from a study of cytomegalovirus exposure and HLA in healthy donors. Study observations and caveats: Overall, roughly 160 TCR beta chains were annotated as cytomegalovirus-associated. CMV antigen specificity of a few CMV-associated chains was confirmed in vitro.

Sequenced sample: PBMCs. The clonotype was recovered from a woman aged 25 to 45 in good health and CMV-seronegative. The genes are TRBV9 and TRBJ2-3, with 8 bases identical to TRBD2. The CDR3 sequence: CASSQGTSWADTQYF. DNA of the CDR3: TGTGCCAGCAGCCAAGGGACTAGTTGGGCAGATACGCAGTATTTT.